This T cell receptor beta chain was captured by sequencing in a study of regulatory T cells in long-lasting Graves disease. Germline V lookup: CDR1 SGHTA, CDR2 FQGTGA. V dropped 1 base and J dropped 4; count of bases not matched to a gene: 9. The CDR3 spans 17 residues. In building TCR beta libraries, iRepertoire HTBI primers were used together with Arm-PCR of CDR3 regions. Methods used by the authors: Detected in the samples were some 68 TRBV and around 15 TRBJ segments. TCRdb independently ran MiXCR on the multiplex PCR reads; one entry per CDR3 protein. In this record, the V and J calls reflect TCRdb's handling and not the investigators' own analysis. Of hundreds of thousands of distinct CDR3 sequences in the sample, roughly 15% are singletons; the top ten hold 15% to 20%. Study-wide findings and caveats: Segments TRBV28, TRBJ1-2 and TRBJ2-5 showed preferential usage in persistent disease.

The sample holds a few counts of this clonotype. Its antigen is unidentified. Indicated time point: newly diagnosed GD, antithyroid drugs for less than 3 months. PBMCs were the source of the RNA used for TCR sequencing. The authors diagnosed Graves' disease using American Thyroid Association guidelines. This sample was shared with a second study, whose subject was T cells in Graves' hyperthyroidism and ophthalmopathy. As that study records: Model output signaled ophthalmopathy a median 6.5 months ahead of onset.

Sequences were derived from peripheral blood mononuclear cells (PBMCs), sampled at new diagnosis, from a patient treated with antithyroid drugs. The V and J genes are TRBV7-3 and TRBJ2-3, with 9 bases lining up with TRBD1. This TCR derives from a woman aged 25 to 45 with Graves disease. CDR3 protein: CASSLRGTGYYADTQYF. The CDR3 nucleotides read TGTGCCAGCAGCTTAAGAGGGACAGGGTACTATGCAGATACGCAGTATTTT. Complete variable domain (other parts from reference TRBV7-3 and TRBJ2-3): GAGVSQTPSNKVTEKGKYVELRCDPISGHTALYWYRQSLGQGPEFLIYFQGTGAADDSGLPNDRFFAVRPEGSVSTLKIQRTERGDSAVYLCASSLRGTGYYADTQYFGPGTRLTVL.